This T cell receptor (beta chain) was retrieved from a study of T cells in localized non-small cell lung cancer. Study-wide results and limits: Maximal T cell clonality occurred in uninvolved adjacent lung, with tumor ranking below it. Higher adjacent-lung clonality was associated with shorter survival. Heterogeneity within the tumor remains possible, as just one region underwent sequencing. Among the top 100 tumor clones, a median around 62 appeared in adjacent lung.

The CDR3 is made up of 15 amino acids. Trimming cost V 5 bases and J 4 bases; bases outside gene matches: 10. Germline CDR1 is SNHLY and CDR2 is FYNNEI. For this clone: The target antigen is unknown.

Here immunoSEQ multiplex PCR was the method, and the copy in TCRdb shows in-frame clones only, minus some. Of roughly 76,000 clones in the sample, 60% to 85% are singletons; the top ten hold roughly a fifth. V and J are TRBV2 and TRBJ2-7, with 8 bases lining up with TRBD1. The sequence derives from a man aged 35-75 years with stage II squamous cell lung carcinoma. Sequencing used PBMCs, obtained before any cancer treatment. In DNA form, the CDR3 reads TGTGCCAGCAGTCCGACCGGGCAGGGGGCTTACGAGCAGTACTTC. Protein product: CASSPTGQGAYEQYF.